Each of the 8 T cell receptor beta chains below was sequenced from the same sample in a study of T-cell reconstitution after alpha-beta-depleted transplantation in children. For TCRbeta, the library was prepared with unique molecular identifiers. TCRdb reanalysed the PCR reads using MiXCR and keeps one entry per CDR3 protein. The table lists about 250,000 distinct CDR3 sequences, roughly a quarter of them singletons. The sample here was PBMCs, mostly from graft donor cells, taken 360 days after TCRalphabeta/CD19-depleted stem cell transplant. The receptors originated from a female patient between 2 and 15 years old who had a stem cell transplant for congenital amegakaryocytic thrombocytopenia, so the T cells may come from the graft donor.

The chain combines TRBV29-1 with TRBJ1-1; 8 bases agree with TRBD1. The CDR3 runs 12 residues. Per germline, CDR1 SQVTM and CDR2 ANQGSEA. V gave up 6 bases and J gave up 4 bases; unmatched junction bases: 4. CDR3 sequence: CSVTGGFTEAFF. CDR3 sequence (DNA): TGCAGCGTAACAGGGGGATTCACTGAAGCTTTCTTT.

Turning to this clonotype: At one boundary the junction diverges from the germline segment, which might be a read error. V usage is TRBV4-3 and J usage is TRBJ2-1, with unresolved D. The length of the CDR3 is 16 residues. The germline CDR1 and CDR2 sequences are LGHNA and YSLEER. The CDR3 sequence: CASSAVANPSYNEHFF. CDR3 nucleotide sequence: TGCGCCAGCAGCGCCGTGGCCAACCCCTCCTACAATGAGCATTTCTTC.

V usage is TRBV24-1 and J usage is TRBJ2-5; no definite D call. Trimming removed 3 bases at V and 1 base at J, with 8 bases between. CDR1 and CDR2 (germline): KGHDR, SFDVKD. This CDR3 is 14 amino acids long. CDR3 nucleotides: TGTGCCACCAGTGATCAAGGGTCCCAAGAGACCCAGTACTTC. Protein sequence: CATSDQGSQETQYF.

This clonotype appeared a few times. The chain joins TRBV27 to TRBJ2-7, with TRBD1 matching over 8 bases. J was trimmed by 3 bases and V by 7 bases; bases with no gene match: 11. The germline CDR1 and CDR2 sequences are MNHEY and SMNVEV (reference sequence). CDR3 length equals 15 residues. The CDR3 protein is CASKTRAGGLYEQYF. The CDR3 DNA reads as TGTGCCAGCAAAACCCGGGCAGGGGGCCTCTACGAGCAGTACTTC.

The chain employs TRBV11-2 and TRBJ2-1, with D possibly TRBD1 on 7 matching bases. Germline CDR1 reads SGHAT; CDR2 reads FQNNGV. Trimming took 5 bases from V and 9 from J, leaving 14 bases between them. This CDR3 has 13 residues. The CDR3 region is CASSVGRGAEQFF. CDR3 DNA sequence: TGTGCCAGCAGCGTCGGCAGGGGGGCTGAGCAGTTCTTC.

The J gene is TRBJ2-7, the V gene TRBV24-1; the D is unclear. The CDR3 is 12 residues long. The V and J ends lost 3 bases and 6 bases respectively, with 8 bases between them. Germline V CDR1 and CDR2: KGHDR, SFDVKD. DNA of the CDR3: TGTGCCACCAGTGATCCCTACAGCGAGCAGTACTTC. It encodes CATSDPYSEQYF.

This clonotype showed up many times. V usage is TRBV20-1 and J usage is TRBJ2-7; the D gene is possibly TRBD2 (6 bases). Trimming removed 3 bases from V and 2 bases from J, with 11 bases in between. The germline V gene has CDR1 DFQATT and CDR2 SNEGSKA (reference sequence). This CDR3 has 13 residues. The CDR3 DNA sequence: TGCAGTGCTAGTCCGGGCGGGACCTACGAGCAGTACTTC. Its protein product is CSASPGGTYEQYF.

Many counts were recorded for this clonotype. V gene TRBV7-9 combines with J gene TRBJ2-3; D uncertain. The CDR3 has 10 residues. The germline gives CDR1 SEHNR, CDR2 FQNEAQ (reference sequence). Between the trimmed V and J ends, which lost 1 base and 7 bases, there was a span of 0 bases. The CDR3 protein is CASSLDTQYF. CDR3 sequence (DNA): TGTGCCAGCAGCTTAGATACGCAGTATTTT.